A selection of T cell receptor beta chains follows, all from one sample in a study of regulatory T cells in long-lasting Graves disease. Via MiXCR, TCRdb re-called the multiplex PCR reads, giving one row per CDR3 protein. The sample lists about 460,000 distinct CDR3 sequences; 22% were seen once. The source was peripheral blood mononuclear cells (PBMCs), collected when the disease was refractory, from a patient treated with antithyroid drugs. All receptors derive from a female donor with Graves disease. CDR3s include the opening cysteine and the closing phenylalanine or tryptophan. A D gene is named only where the DNA matches it firmly. The size of a clone is reported for some rows only, either as once, few or many, or as a class for expanded clones.

j_call d_call v_call clone_size cdr3_nt cdr3_aa
TRBJ2-2 TRBD2 TRBV7-2 few TGTGCCAGCAGCCCCGCCTTAGCGGGGGGGCTTATCGGGGAGCTGTTTTTT CASSPALAGGLIGELFF
TRBJ1-2 TRBD1 TRBV11-2 many TGTGCCAGCAGGCCCCCACAGGGGAGGGATGGCTACACCTTC CASRPPQGRDGYTF
TRBJ2-2 - TRBV6-2/TRBV6-3 - TGTGCCAGCAGTTACGGCAGGGGGGCCGCGAACACCGGGGAGCTGTTTTTT CASSYGRGAANTGELFF
TRBJ1-5 - TRBV19 - TGTGCCAGTAGTACAGGAAATGGAGGTCAGCCCCAGCATTTT CASSTGNGGQPQHF
TRBJ1-2 - TRBV19 many TGTGCCAGTAGCAACATAAACGGCTACACCTTC CASSNINGYTF
TRBJ1-1 - TRBV7-9 - TGTGCCGGCAGCGATCCGGGCCCCTGGACTGAAGCTTTCTTT CAGSDPGPWTEAFF
TRBJ1-1 TRBD1 TRBV19 - TGTGCCAGTAGTAACGGACAGGTGGGCACTGAAGCTTTCTTT CASSNGQVGTEAFF
TRBJ2-7 TRBD2 TRBV29-1 many TGCAGCGTTTATATGATAGCGGGAGATGAGTCCTACGAGCAGTACTTC CSVYMIAGDESYEQYF
TRBJ2-6 - TRBV2 many TGTGCCAGCACCACTTGGATCTCTGGGGCCAACGTCCTGACTTTC CASTTWISGANVLTF
TRBJ1-2 - TRBV11-2 few TGTGCCAGCTTCTCGGTTCCCGATGGCTACACCTTC CASFSVPDGYTF
TRBJ2-1 TRBD2 TRBV20-1 few TGCAGTGCCCCCATCATGACTAGCGGATACAATGAGCAGTTCTTC CSAPIMTSGYNEQFF
TRBJ1-6 - TRBV10-2 - TGCGCCAGCAGTGAACAACTCCCGGAGAGTAATTCACCCCTCCACTTT CASSEQLPESNSPLHF
TRBJ2-6 TRBD1 TRBV19 - TGTGCCAGTAGTCCCCGGACAGGGGCGGCCCTCTCTGGGGCCAACGTCCTGACTTTC CASSPRTGAALSGANVLTF
TRBJ1-5 - TRBV6-2/TRBV6-3 many TGTGCCAGCACCTTGGGCGGCTATAGCAATCAGCCCCAGCATTTT CASTLGGYSNQPQHF
TRBJ2-4 TRBD2 TRBV5-4 few TGTGCCAGCAGCTTGTTAACTAGCGGCGCGGACATTCAGTACTTC CASSLLTSGADIQYF
TRBJ2-7 - TRBV9 - TGTGCCAGCAGCGTAGGAAGGTCGAGCGAGCAGTACTTC CASSVGRSSEQYF
TRBJ2-4 TRBD1 TRBV19 many TGTGCCAGTAGGCGGACAGGCGGGAACATTCAGTACTTC CASRRTGGNIQYF
TRBJ1-6 - TRBV27 many TGTGCCAGCAGTCCCAATACCCTCGGACAGACAAATTCACCCCTCCACTTT CASSPNTLGQTNSPLHF
TRBJ2-7 - TRBV28 - TGTGCCAGCAGTTTTACCTCCTACGAGAAGTACTTC CASSFTSYEKYF
TRBJ1-2 TRBD1 TRBV28 many TGTGCCAGCAGTTCCATCGACAGGGATGAAGGCTACACCTTC CASSSIDRDEGYTF
TRBJ2-7 TRBD1 TRBV12-3/TRBV12-4 many TGTGCCAGCAGTCACACGGGACAGGGTATAAGCGAGCAGTACTTC CASSHTGQGISEQYF
TRBJ2-2 - TRBV2 many TGTGCCAGCAGTGAACTTCCCCCCGGGGAGCTGTTTTTT CASSELPPGELFF
TRBJ2-2 - TRBV6-2/TRBV6-3 - - CASRNSIAKNIQYFGAGELFF
TRBJ2-2 - TRBV12-3/TRBV12-4 few TGTGCCAGCAGTTTAAGGGGGGCCAACGGGGAGCTGTTTTTT CASSLRGANGELFF
TRBJ1-2 - TRBV20-1 - TGCAGTGCTAAGACAGACACTAACTATGGCTACACCTTC CSAKTDTNYGYTF
TRBJ2-4 TRBD1 TRBV12-3/TRBV12-4 many TGTGCCAGCAGTCTAGGGGACAGGGTGAGCAAAAACATTCAGTACTTC CASSLGDRVSKNIQYF
TRBJ1-5 - TRBV19 few TGTGCCAGTAGTATAGGGAGTTATAGCAATCAGCCCCAGCATTTT CASSIGSYSNQPQHF
TRBJ2-5 TRBD2 TRBV28 many TGTGCCAGCAGTTCCTTGGGACTAGCGGGCCCTAAAGAGACCCAGTACTTC CASSSLGLAGPKETQYF
TRBJ1-5 - TRBV20-1 - TGCAGTGCTAGTAAGGTGGGGCAGGGTGCCAATCAGCCCCAGCATTTT CSASKVGQGANQPQHF
TRBJ2-7 - TRBV27 many TGTGCCAGCAGTTTAAAAGGGACAAGCTACGAGCAGTACTTC CASSLKGTSYEQYF
TRBJ2-5 - TRBV4-1 few TGCGCCAGCAGCCAGGCGGAGGGCCAAGAGACCCAGTACTTC CASSQAEGQETQYF
TRBJ2-5 - TRBV3-1 many TGTGCCAGCAGCCAAGGGGAGACCCAGTACTTC CASSQGETQYF
TRBJ2-2 TRBD1 TRBV4-3 few TGCGCCAGCAGCCAAGGGACAGGGGTGAACACCGGGGAGCTGTTTTTT CASSQGTGVNTGELFF
TRBJ1-4 - TRBV20-1 few TGCAGTGCTAGTCTACAGGATAATGAAAAACTGTTTTTT CSASLQDNEKLFF
TRBJ1-2 - TRBV19 few TGTGCCAGTAGTATCAAGGACTATGGCTACACCTTC CASSIKDYGYTF
TRBJ1-5 - TRBV19 - TGTGCCAGCACGAGTGGCGGGTCTCGAAATCAGCCCCAGCATTTT CASTSGGSRNQPQHF
TRBJ2-5 - TRBV28 many TGTGCCAGCAGTTTATGGTTAACAGCCCAAGAGACCCAGTACTTC CASSLWLTAQETQYF
TRBJ2-7 TRBD2 TRBV6-2/TRBV6-3 many TGTGCCAGCAGTTCCATAGCGGGGGGGTCCTACGAGCAGTACTTC CASSSIAGGSYEQYF
TRBJ1-1 - TRBV7-2 many TGTGCCAGCAGCTCGGACTATGGGGGTCTAGCTTTCTTT CASSSDYGGLAFF
TRBJ2-2 TRBD1 TRBV12-3/TRBV12-4 - TGTGCCAGCAGTAGGGCAGGGGGCCGGACCGGGGAGCTGTTTTTT CASSRAGGRTGELFF
TRBJ2-5 - TRBV11-1 - TGTGCCAGCAGCTTGGACGGCACAGAGACCCAGTACTTC CASSLDGTETQYF
TRBJ1-1 - TRBV5-1 many TGTGCCAGCAGCCCAGGACCCACGAACACTGAAGCTTTCTTT CASSPGPTNTEAFF
TRBJ1-1 - TRBV11-2 - TGTGCCAGCAGCTTAGGTCGACAGCCAATGAACACTGAAGCTTTCTTT CASSLGRQPMNTEAFF
TRBJ1-1 TRBD1 TRBV7-9 few TGTGCCAGCAGCACCGACAGGGGAGCTGCTGCTTTCTTT CASSTDRGAAAFF
TRBJ1-1 - TRBV28 many TGTGCCAGCAGTTTCTACCGCCGGGGCACTGAAGCTTTCTTT CASSFYRRGTEAFF
TRBJ2-7 - TRBV6-5 few TGTGCCAGCAGTTATGAGGTCCTAGGTGGGGAGCAGTACTTC CASSYEVLGGEQYF
TRBJ2-7 - TRBV29-1 many TGCAGCGTTGAAGATGAGGGGATGGATATCGAGCAGTACTTC CSVEDEGMDIEQYF
TRBJ2-3 - TRBV5-1 - TGCGCCAGCAGCCAGAATCCGGGACGAGGGGACGATACGCAGTATTTT CASSQNPGRGDDTQYF
TRBJ2-7 - TRBV13 many TGTGCCAGCAGCTTAGGGTTGGGAGCGGCCTACGAGCAGTACTTC CASSLGLGAAYEQYF
TRBJ1-1 - TRBV5-6 - TGTGCCAGCAGCTTTTGGGGGGCGACGAACACTGAAGCTTTCTTT CASSFWGATNTEAFF
TRBJ1-6 - TRBV3-1 - TGTGCCGGCAGCCAAGTCGAGACGGCCTATAATTCACCCCTCCACTTT CAGSQVETAYNSPLHF
TRBJ2-7 TRBD2 TRBV6-1 many TGTGCCAGCCACCCGGGGCAGCGGGGGGGCGAGCAGTACTTC CASHPGQRGGEQYF
TRBJ1-1 - TRBV28 many TGTGCCAGCAGTCGTACTGAAGCTTTCTTT CASSRTEAFF